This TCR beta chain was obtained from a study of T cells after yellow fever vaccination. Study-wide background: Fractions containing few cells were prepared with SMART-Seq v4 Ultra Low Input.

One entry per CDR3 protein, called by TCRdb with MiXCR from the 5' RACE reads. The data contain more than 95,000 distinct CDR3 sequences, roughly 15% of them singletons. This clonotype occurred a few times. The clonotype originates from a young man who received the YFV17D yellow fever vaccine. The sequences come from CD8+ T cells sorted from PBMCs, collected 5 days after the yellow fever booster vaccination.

CDR3 residues: CASSILGRGQGGEQFF. For the CDR3, the DNA is TGTGCCAGTAGTATTTTAGGCAGGGGTCAGGGAGGTGAGCAGTTCTTC. The rearrangement joins TRBV19 to TRBJ2-1; D tentatively fits TRBD1 or TRBD2 (6 bases each). The CDR3 extends over 16 amino acids. The germline gives CDR1 LNHDA, CDR2 SQIVND (reference sequence). Trimming took off 3 bases at V and 9 bases at J, with 21 bases between the two ends. Based on the CDR3 plus reference TRBV19 and TRBJ2-1, the full variable domain is DGGITQSPKYLFRKEGQNVTLSCEQNLNHDAMYWYRQDPGQGLRLIYYSQIVNDFQKGDIAEGYSVSREKKESFPLTVTSAQKNPTAFYLCASSILGRGQGGEQFFGPGTRLTVL.